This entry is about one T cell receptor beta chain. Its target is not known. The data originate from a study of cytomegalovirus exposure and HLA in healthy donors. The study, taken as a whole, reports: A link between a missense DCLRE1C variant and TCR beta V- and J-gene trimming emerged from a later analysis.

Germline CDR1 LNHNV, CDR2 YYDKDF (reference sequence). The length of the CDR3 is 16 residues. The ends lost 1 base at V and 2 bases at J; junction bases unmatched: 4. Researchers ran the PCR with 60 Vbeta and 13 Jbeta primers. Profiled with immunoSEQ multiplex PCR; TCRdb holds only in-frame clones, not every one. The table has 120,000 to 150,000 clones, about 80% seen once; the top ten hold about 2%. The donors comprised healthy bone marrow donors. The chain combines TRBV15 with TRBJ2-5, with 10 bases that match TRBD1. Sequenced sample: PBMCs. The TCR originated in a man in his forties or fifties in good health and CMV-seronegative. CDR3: CATSRVGTGVQETQYF. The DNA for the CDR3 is TGTGCCACCAGCAGAGTCGGGACAGGGGTACAAGAGACCCAGTACTTC.